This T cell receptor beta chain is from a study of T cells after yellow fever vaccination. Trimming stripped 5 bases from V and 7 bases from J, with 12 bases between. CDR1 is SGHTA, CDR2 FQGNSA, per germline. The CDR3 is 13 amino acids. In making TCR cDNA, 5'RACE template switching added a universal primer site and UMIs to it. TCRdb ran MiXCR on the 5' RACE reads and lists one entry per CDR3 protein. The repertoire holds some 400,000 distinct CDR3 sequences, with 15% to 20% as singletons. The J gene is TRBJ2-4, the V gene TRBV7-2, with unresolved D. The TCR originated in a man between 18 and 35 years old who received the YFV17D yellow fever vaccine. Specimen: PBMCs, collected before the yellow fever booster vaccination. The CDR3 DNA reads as TGTGCCAGCAGCGAACCGATCTTTAACATTCAGTACTTC. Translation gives CASSEPIFNIQYF.